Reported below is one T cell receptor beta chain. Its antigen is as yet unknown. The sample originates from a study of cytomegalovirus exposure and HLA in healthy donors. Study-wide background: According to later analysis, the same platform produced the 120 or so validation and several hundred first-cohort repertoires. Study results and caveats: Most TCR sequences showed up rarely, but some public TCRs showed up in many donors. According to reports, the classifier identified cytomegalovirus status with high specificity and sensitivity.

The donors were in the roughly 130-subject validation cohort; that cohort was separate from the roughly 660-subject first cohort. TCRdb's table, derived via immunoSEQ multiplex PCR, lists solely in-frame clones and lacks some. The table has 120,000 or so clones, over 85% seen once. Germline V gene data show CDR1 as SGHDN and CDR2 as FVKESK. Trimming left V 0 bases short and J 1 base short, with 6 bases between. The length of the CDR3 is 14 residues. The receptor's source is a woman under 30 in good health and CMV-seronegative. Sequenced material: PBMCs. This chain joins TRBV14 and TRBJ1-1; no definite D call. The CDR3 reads CASSQELQNTEAFF. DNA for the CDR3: TGTGCCAGCAGCCAAGAACTGCAGAACACTGAAGCTTTCTTT.